One and the same sample provided the 8 T cell receptor beta chains below, sequenced in a study of molecular identifiers for immune sequencing clone quantification (dated by TCRdb to between 2018 and 2020). Library prep was done by PCR. The instrument given in TCRdb is NextSeq 500. The public reads were reprocessed in TCRdb via fastp at Q25 and MiXCR, keeping in-frame beta chains. Every distinct CDR3 protein forms one entry, paired with its most common genes and DNA. For this sample there are some 100,000 distinct CDR3 sequences; 36% appear just once. The ten top clones hold around 4% of the sample. Sequencing was carried out using naive CD8+ T cells from blood, with Jurkat cell RNA spiked in. Read against the paper, the sample's cell subset or site label means: FACS-sorted CD8+CD4-CCR7+CD45RA+ naive T cells. The receptors here all came from a human donor in good health. Some libraries in this study had Jurkat cell RNA spiked in.

The DNA for the CDR3 is TGCGCCAGCAGCCAGGCGGCCGGGACGGGGTCCGAGCAGTACTTC. Translating gives CASSQAAGTGSEQYF. The chain uses TRBV4-1 and TRBJ2-7; D assignment may be TRBD1 or TRBD2 (5 bases each). The CDR3 extends over 15 amino acids. V shed 3 bases and J shed 6 bases, with 18 bases lying between them. Germline lookup yields CDR1 MGHRA and CDR2 YSYEKL.

About this clonotype itself: At one boundary the junction diverges from the germline segment, which might be a read error. The chain is built from TRBV24-1 and TRBJ2-7; 9 bases match TRBD1. The CDR3 length is 15 residues. Per germline, CDR1 KGHDR and CDR2 SFDVKD. The CDR3 protein is CATSSTGTGYYEQCF. CDR3 DNA sequence: TGTGCCACCAGTTCGACCGGGACAGGGTACTACGAGCAGTGCTTC.

The gene calls are TRBV29-1 and TRBJ2-7, with D tentatively TRBD1 (6 bases). The germline V gene has CDR1 SQVTM and CDR2 ANQGSEA. The V end was cut by 4 bases, the J end by 5 bases, with 15 bases between. The CDR3 spans 13 residues. The CDR3 is CSVATYRADEQYF. The CDR3 region has the DNA TGCAGCGTTGCGACTTACAGGGCCGACGAGCAGTACTTC.

In regard to this clonotype: The conserved phenylalanine or tryptophan is not found at the CDR3 terminus, so this likely reflects a read error. This sequence joins TRBV7-3 and TRBJ2-7; the D is unclear. V lost 1 base and J lost 2, with 12 bases in between. The length of the CDR3 is 15 residues. CDR1 SGHTA and CDR2 FQGTGA come from the germline V gene. CDR3 sequence: CASSLMAEPTYEQYL. The CDR3 nucleotides read TGTGCCAGCAGCTTAATGGCGGAGCCCACCTACGAGCAGTACCTC.

This clonotype was counted between two and nine times. The chain couples TRBV9 to TRBJ2-7, with 7 bases identical to TRBD1. The CDR3 is made up of 15 amino acids. V shed 4 bases and J 2 bases; nucleotides not matched to a gene: 9. From germline, CDR1 is SGDLS and CDR2 YYNGEE. The CDR3 sequence is CASSPPWDSPYEQYF. The DNA for the CDR3 is TGTGCCAGCAGCCCACCGTGGGACAGTCCCTACGAGCAGTACTTC.

This clonotype was detected ten times or more. The chain joins TRBV28 to TRBJ1-5; D remains ambiguous. The CDR3 contains 15 residues. The V gene lost 3 bases and the J gene lost 1 base, with 10 bases spanning the gap. Germline V gene data show CDR1 as MDHEN and CDR2 as SYDVKM. For the CDR3, the DNA is TGTGCCAGCAGTTTTAGGGCCGTAAGCAATCAGCCCCAGCATTTT. Encoded protein: CASSFRAVSNQPQHF.

The gene calls are TRBV6-2 or TRBV6-3 and TRBJ2-7; TRBD1 might be the D (6 bases). The CDR3 consists of 15 residues. Germline V gene data show CDR1 as MNHEY and CDR2 as SVGEGT. The V and J ends lost 7 bases and 2 bases respectively, with 18 bases between them. CDR3 amino acids: CASTDRTEFAYEQYF. CDR3 sequence (DNA): TGTGCCAGCACTGACCGGACAGAGTTCGCCTACGAGCAGTACTTC.

V gene TRBV23-1 combines with J gene TRBJ2-7, with 11 positions matching TRBD1. TRBV23-1 is an open reading frame whose function is uncertain. The CDR3 consists of 16 residues. After removal of 1 base from V and 7 bases from J, the junction contained 9 bases not matched to a gene. The CDR3 region is CASSQFKGQGAWEQYF. CDR3 sequence (DNA): TGCGCCAGCAGTCAATTCAAAGGACAGGGGGCGTGGGAGCAGTACTTC.